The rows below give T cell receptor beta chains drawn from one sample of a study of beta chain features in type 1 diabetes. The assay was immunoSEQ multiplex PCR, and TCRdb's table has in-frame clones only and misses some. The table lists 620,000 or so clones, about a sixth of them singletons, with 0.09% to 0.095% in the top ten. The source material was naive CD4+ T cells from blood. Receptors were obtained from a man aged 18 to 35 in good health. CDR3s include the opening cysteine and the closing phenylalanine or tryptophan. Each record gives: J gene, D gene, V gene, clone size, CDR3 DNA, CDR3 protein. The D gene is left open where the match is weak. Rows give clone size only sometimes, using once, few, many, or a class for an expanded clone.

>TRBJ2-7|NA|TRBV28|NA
TGTGCCAGCAGTTCCCAAGGAGGGGGCAGCTACGAGCAGTACTTC
CASSSQGGGSYEQYF
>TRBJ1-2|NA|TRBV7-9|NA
TGTGCCAGCAGCACCGAGGGGAAGAGGAACTATGGCTACACCTTC
CASSTEGKRNYGYTF
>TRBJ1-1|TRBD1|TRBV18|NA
TGTGCCAGCTCATCGACAGGGGAAAACACTGAAGCTTTCTTT
CASSSTGENTEAFF
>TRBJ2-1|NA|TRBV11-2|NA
TGTGCCAGCAGCTTACAGCTTTTCAATGAGCAGTTCTTC
CASSLQLFNEQFF
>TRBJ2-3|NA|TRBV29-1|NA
TGCAGCGTTGTCTGGGGGAGGGGGCCAGATACGCAGTATTTT
CSVVWGRGPDTQYF
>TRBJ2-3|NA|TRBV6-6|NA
TGTGCCAGCAGTTACGACCCCAGGGGGGCAGATACGCAGTATTTT
CASSYDPRGADTQYF
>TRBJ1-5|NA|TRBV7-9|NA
TGTGCCAGCAGCCCAGGGGTATCGCGACAGCCCCAGCATTTT
CASSPGVSRQPQHF
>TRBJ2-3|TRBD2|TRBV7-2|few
TGTGCCAGCAGCTCCCGACTCAGAGCGGGGCGGGCAGATACGCAGTATTTT
CASSSRLRAGRADTQYF
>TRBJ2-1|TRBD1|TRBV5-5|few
TGTGCCAGCAGCGGGACAGCCAATGAGCAGTTCTTC
CASSGTANEQFF
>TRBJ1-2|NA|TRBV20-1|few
TGCAGTGCTCCTCTTGGGGCGCAAGGCTTC
CSAPLGAQGF
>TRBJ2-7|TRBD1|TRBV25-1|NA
TGTGCCAGCGCGGGACAGGGGATTTCCTACGAGCAGTACTTC
CASAGQGISYEQYF
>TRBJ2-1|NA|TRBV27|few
TGTGCCAGCAGTCCTAGACGGAGTCTAGGCTCCTACAATGAGCAGTTCTTC
CASSPRRSLGSYNEQFF
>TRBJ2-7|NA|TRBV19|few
TGTGCCAGTAATCTAAGCCCCAGAGCCTACGAGCAGTACTTC
CASNLSPRAYEQYF
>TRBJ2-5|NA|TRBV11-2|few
TGTGCCAGCAGCTTAATTAGGGGAAGCAAAGAGACCCAGTACTTC
CASSLIRGSKETQYF
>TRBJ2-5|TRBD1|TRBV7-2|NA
TGTGCCACCTCGACAGGGCTACAAGAGACCCAGTACTTC
CATSTGLQETQYF
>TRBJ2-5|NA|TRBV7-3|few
TGTGCCAGCAGCTTAGGGGGATACCAAGAGACCCAGTACTTC
CASSLGGYQETQYF
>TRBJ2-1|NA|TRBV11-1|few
TGTGCCAGCAGCTTAGAGGGGACAGCGGGGAGCTCCTACAATGAGCAGTTCTTC
CASSLEGTAGSSYNEQFF
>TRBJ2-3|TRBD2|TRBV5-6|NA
TGTGCCAGCAGCTTAAGCGGGAACTTCACAGATACGCAGTATTTT
CASSLSGNFTDTQYF
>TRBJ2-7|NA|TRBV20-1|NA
TGCAGTGCATCAGGTATCTACGAGCAGTACTTC
CSASGIYEQYF
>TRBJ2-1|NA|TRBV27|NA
TGTGCCAGCAGGGGGGGACTCTACAATGAGCAGTTCTTC
CASRGGLYNEQFF
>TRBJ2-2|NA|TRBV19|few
TGTGCCAGTAGTATAGGCCTGTGGGCCGTCACCGGGGAGCTGTTTTTT
CASSIGLWAVTGELFF
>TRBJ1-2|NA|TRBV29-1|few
TGCAGCGTTGATGTTACCTATGGCTACACCTTC
CSVDVTYGYTF
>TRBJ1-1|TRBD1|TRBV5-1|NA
TGCGCCAGCAGCTCGGGACAGGCGAGGATGAACACTGAAGCTTTCTTT
CASSSGQARMNTEAFF
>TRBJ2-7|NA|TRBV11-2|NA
TGTGCCAGCAGCCCAGGCGTCTACTACGAGCAGTACTTC
CASSPGVYYEQYF
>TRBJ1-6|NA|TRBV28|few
TGTGCCAGCAGTTTAAGCTGGTACGGAGACTCCTATAATTCACCCCTCCACTTT
CASSLSWYGDSYNSPLHF
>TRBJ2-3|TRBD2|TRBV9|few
TGTGCCAGCAGCACCTCCGGGACTAGCGGGAGGAAGTCAGATACGCAGTATTTT
CASSTSGTSGRKSDTQYF
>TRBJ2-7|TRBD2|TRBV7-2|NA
TGTGCCAGCGCTCCGTCAAGCGGGAACTACGAGCAGTACTTC
CASAPSSGNYEQYF
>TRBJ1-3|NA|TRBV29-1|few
TGCAGCGTTGCGGGGACCTTAGGAAACACCATATATTTT
CSVAGTLGNTIYF
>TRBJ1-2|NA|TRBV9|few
TGTGCCAGCAGCTCCCGGCCCAGCGGCTACACCTTC
CASSSRPSGYTF
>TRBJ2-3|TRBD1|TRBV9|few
TGTGCCAGTAATCTCGGGGACAGCCTGGGGAACACAGATACGCAGTATTTT
CASNLGDSLGNTDTQYF
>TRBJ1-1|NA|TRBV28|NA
TGTGCCAGCAGACAGGGAGGGAACACTGAAGCTTTCTTT
CASRQGGNTEAFF
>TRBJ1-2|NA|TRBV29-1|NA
TGCAGCGTTTCGAGAGGTAACTATGGCTACACCTTC
CSVSRGNYGYTF
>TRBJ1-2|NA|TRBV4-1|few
TGCGCCAGCAGCCACCATGGGACTCCAGCTAACTATGGCTACACCTTC
CASSHHGTPANYGYTF
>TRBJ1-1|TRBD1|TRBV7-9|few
TGTGCCAGCAGCTTAGTGGACAGGAGAAACACTGAAGCTTTCTTT
CASSLVDRRNTEAFF
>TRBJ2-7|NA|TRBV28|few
TGTGCCAGCAGCCTAAATCCCTACGAGCAGTACTTC
CASSLNPYEQYF
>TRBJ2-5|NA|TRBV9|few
TGTGCCAGCAGCGGTTGGGGTACAAGAGAGACCCAGTACTTC
CASSGWGTRETQYF
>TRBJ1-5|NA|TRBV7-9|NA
TGTGCCAGCAGCTTAGACGGGGGGGCGAGGCAGCCCCAGCATTTT
CASSLDGGARQPQHF
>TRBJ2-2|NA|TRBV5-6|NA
TGTGCCAGCAGCAAGCCAGGGAGAACCGGGGAGCTGTTTTTT
CASSKPGRTGELFF
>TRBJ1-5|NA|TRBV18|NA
TGTGCCAGCTCACCAGGAAGGGACGAGCCCCAGCATTTT
CASSPGRDEPQHF
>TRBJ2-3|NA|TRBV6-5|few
TGTGCCAGCAGCTCACAGGGTCAAGATACGCAGTATTTT
CASSSQGQDTQYF
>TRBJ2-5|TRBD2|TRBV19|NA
TGTGCCAGTAGTCGGGGACTAGCGGTAGAGACCCAGTACTTC
CASSRGLAVETQYF
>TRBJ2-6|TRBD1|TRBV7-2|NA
TGTGCCAGCAGCCGAGGACAGGGGGGCCCTGGGGCCAACGTCCTGACTTTC
CASSRGQGGPGANVLTF
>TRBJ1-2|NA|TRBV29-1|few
TGCAGCGGGACTGCGGGACATCTAAGGGGTGGCTACACCTTC
CSGTAGHLRGGYTF
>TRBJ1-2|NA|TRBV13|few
TGTGCCAGCAGCTTTCGTAGGGGAATGGATAACTATGGCTACACCTTC
CASSFRRGMDNYGYTF
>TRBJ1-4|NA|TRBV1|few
TGCACCAGCAGCCAAGAGGAACTGTTTTTT
CTSSQEELFF
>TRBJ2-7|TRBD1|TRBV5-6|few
TGTGCCAGCAGCTTGGTGGACAGGGTCCACCTGGGCAATGGGAAGTACTTC
CASSLVDRVHLGNGKYF
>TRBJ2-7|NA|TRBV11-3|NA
TGTGCCAGCAGCTTAGATCCCGTCGTTGAGCAGTACTTC
CASSLDPVVEQYF
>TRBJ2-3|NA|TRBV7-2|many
TGTGCCAGCAGCTTAGATCGGAATACGCAGTATTTT
CASSLDRNTQYF